What follows are 14 T cell receptor beta chains derived from one specimen sequenced in a study of T cell repertoires in cytomegalovirus infection. These receptors lack a known antigen. TCRdb re-called the reads through MiXCR, storing one row per CDR3 protein. The sample has 550,000 to 700,000 distinct CDR3 sequences; around two fifths are singletons. The sequences come from cultured PBMCs, collected from culture after CMV antigen stimulation. The receptors shown here come from a human donor in good health (CMV status not recorded). Some clones in this sample may be carry-over from other donors' samples.

V and J are TRBV10-3 and TRBJ1-2, with D hard to call. CDR1 ENHRY and CDR2 SYGVKD come from the germline V gene. This CDR3 has 12 amino acids. V was shortened by 11 bases and J by 4 bases, with 14 bases between the two germline ends. CDR3: CAQTAAGYGYTF. CDR3 nucleotides: TGTGCCCAAACTGCAGCGGGCTATGGCTACACCTTC.

This clonotype was observed a handful of times. CDR3 region: CASSARGLSYEQYF. CDR3 bases: TGTGCCAGCAGTGCTAGGGGGCTCTCCTACGAGCAGTACTTC. This chain links TRBV12-3 or TRBV12-4 with TRBJ2-7, with 7 bases aligning to TRBD1. The CDR3 is 14 amino acids. The J segment lost 0 bases and the V segment lost 5 bases, leaving 4 bases of the junction unmatched.

This chain uses TRBV11-3 with TRBJ2-1; D call uncertain. CDR3 length: 15 amino acids. The germline gives CDR1 SGHNT, CDR2 YENEEA. Trimming shortened V by 5 bases and J by 5 bases, and 16 bases separated the two germline ends. In DNA form, the CDR3 reads TGTGCCAGCAGCCTTCACTCGGGTCGGGACAATGAGCAGTTCTTC. It translates to CASSLHSGRDNEQFF.

The rearrangement joins TRBV11-2 to TRBJ1-1; weak D call: TRBD1 (5 bases). V lost 3 bases and J lost 5, with 13 bases in between. This CDR3 is 14 amino acids long. The germline gives CDR1 SGHAT, CDR2 FQNNGV. CDR3 amino acids: CASSLTERGTEAFF. In DNA form, the CDR3 reads TGTGCCAGCAGCTTGACAGAAAGGGGTACTGAAGCTTTCTTT.

The rearrangement links TRBV7-9 to TRBJ1-1; D is undetermined. CDR3 length: 14 residues. From germline, CDR1 is SEHNR and CDR2 FQNEAQ (reference sequence). The ends were cut back, 5 bases at V and 5 bases at J, with 15 bases in the middle. CDR3 sequence: CASSETGLGTEAFF. The CDR3 bases are TGTGCCAGCAGCGAAACGGGCCTTGGGACTGAAGCTTTCTTT.

J is TRBJ2-3 and V is TRBV12-3 or TRBV12-4, with D perhaps TRBD1 or TRBD2 (5 bases each). This CDR3 has 13 residues. The V end lost 8 bases, the J end lost 4 bases, and 13 bases lay between the germline ends. The CDR3 coding sequence is TGTGCCAGCCGCCGGGGCGCCTCAGATACGCAGTATTTT. Protein product: CASRRGASDTQYF.

This clonotype has a handful of counts. The gene calls are TRBV7-2 and TRBJ1-1, with unresolved D. The ends were cut back, 7 bases at V and 5 bases at J, with 20 bases in the middle. Per germline, CDR1 SGHTA and CDR2 FQGNSA. CDR3 size: 15 residues. CDR3 bases: TGTGCCAGCACCCTCGACGTGGGATTGGAGACTGAAGCTTTCTTT. Protein: CASTLDVGLETEAFF.

The chain has TRBV28 and TRBJ2-2; tentative D call: TRBD1 (6 bases). Germline CDR1 MDHEN, CDR2 SYDVKM. The V gene lost 0 bases and the J gene lost 4 bases, with 9 bases spanning the gap. This CDR3 spans 15 amino acids. CDR3 nucleotides: TGTGCCAGCAGTTTATGGGGGGCGCCCACCGGGGAGCTGTTTTTT. This gives the protein CASSLWGAPTGELFF.

This chain uses TRBV11-2 with TRBJ2-4; D is undetermined. V lost 1 base to trimming and J lost 6 bases, with 4 bases between them. This CDR3 has 12 residues. Germline V gene sequence: CDR1 SGHAT, CDR2 FQNNGV. The CDR3 here is CASSLATNIQYF. The CDR3 bases are TGTGCCAGCAGCTTAGCAACAAACATTCAGTACTTC.

The rearrangement joins TRBV7-2 to TRBJ2-7, with D maybe TRBD1 (5 bases). V lost 0 bases to trimming and J lost 0 bases, with 9 bases between them. The CDR3 length is 15 residues. In germline, CDR1 is SGHTA, CDR2 FQGNSA. In DNA form, the CDR3 reads TGTGCCAGCAGCTTAGCAGGACACCGCTCCTACGAGCAGTACTTC. As protein: CASSLAGHRSYEQYF.

DNA of the CDR3: TGTGCCAGCAGCTCGTACACAGGGGGCGCGGATACGCAGTATTTT. Protein sequence: CASSSYTGGADTQYF. V and J are TRBV5-4 and TRBJ2-3, with 9 bases aligning to TRBD1. Germline V lookup: CDR1 SGHNT, CDR2 YYREEE (reference sequence). The CDR3 sequence is 15 residues long. After removal of 3 bases from V and 6 bases from J, the junction contained 8 bases not matched to a gene.

The chain couples TRBV6-6 to TRBJ1-1; 7 bases match TRBD1. Germline values: CDR1 MNHNY, CDR2 SVGAGI (reference sequence). V lost 5 bases to trimming and J lost 9 bases; unmatched junction nucleotides: 9. The CDR3 extends over 13 amino acids. CDR3 sequence (DNA): TGTGCCAGCAGTCAAGGGACAGTACGTCAAGCTTTCTTT. Amino acids: CASSQGTVRQAFF.

V gene TRBV7-2 combines with J gene TRBJ1-2; tentative D call: TRBD1 (5 bases). This CDR3 is built from 13 residues. CDR1 SGHTA and CDR2 FQGNSA come from the germline V gene. The germline V and J ends were trimmed by 4 bases and 7 bases, with 13 bases remaining between them. The CDR3 coding sequence is TGTGCCAGCAGCTATCGCTGGGACCCTGGCTACACCTTC. Its translation is CASSYRWDPGYTF.

This clonotype was recorded many times. This chain uses TRBV4-1 with TRBJ2-1; possible D gene TRBD2, 5 bases. V lost 1 base to trimming and J lost 4 bases, with 20 bases between them. The CDR3 length is 18 residues. In germline, CDR1 is MGHRA, CDR2 YSYEKL. Written as DNA, the CDR3 is TGCGCCAGCAGCCAAGTAGATCTCGGTCTCACGGGGTACAATGAGCAGTTCTTC. Translating it yields CASSQVDLGLTGYNEQFF.